This passage covers 21 T cell receptor beta chains from one sample sequenced in a study of preoperative IRX-2 immunotherapy in early breast cancer. Treatment in this sample: preoperative locoregional IRX-2 cytokine immunotherapy. Data came from immunoSEQ multiplex PCR; TCRdb stores just in-frame clones and leaves some out. The sample shows 20,000 to 25,000 clones, 85% to 95% of them seen only once. This sample comprised tumor tissue, obtained after IRX-2 immunotherapy. The source of these receptors is a human donor with breast cancer.

This chain connects TRBV6-1 to TRBJ1-1, with D hard to call. CDR3 length: 14 amino acids. V was trimmed by 0 bases and J by 0 bases, leaving 5 bases between them. Germline V lookup: CDR1 MNHNS, CDR2 SASEGT. DNA of the CDR3: TGTGCCAGCAGTGAAGCTTATATGAACACTGAAGCTTTCTTT. Amino acids: CASSEAYMNTEAFF.

The chain combines TRBV5-1 with TRBJ1-2, with 9 bases fitting TRBD1. J was trimmed by 6 bases and V by 3 bases; bases with no gene match: 9. This CDR3 has 15 amino acids. Germline V lookup: CDR1 SGHRS, CDR2 YFSETQ. The CDR3 here is CASSSRGQGVNGYTF. The CDR3 bases are TGCGCCAGCAGCTCGCGGGGACAGGGTGTGAATGGCTACACCTTC. The variable domain in full, with the rest retrieved from reference TRBV5-1 and TRBJ1-2, is KAGVTQTPRYLIKTRGQQVTLSCSPISGHRSVSWYQQTPGQGLQFLFEYFSETQRNKGNFPGRFSGRQFSNSRSEMNVSTLELGDSALYLCASSSRGQGVNGYTFGSGTRLTVV.

To note about this clone: Its ends do not fully match the called genes, so a read error is possible. The chain combines TRBV7-7 with TRBJ2-3; D gene unclear. This CDR3 has 15 amino acids. CDR1 is SSHAT, CDR2 FNYEAQ, per germline (reference sequence). In DNA form, the CDR3 reads TGTGCTAGCAGTCCATCCACGGTCGTCACAGATACGCAGTATTTT. Translated, it gives CASSPSTVVTDTQYF. The full variable domain, with the rest looked up from reference TRBV7-7 and TRBJ2-3, is GAGVSQSPRYKVTKRGQDVTLRCDPISSHATLYWYQQALGQGPEFLTYFNYEAQPDKSGLPSDRFSAERPEGSISTLTIQRTEQRDSAMYRCASSPSTVVTDTQYFGPGTRLTVL.

The CDR3 reads CASSKDGDPDNEQFF. CDR3 DNA sequence: TGTGCCAGCAGCAAAGATGGGGACCCCGACAATGAGCAGTTCTTC. This chain links TRBV21-1 with TRBJ2-1. TRBV21-1 is described as a pseudogene. The CDR3 totals 15 residues.

The chain employs TRBV4-1 and TRBJ1-2, with D perhaps TRBD1 (6 bases). The V gene lost 4 bases and the J gene lost 0 bases, with 12 bases spanning the gap. CDR1 MGHRA and CDR2 YSYEKL come from the germline V gene. The CDR3 covers 15 residues. CDR3 sequence reads: CASSPRGGANYGYTF. The CDR3 DNA is TGCGCCAGCAGCCCGAGAGGGGGAGCTAACTATGGCTACACCTTC.

In its sample, this clone was seen once. The V and J genes are TRBV25-1 and TRBJ1-1; D may be TRBD1 (5 bases). The CDR3 extends over 15 amino acids. Germline V gene sequence: CDR1 MGHDK, CDR2 SYGVNS. The V end was cut by 2 bases, the J end by 6 bases, with 16 bases between. As DNA, the CDR3 is TGTGCCAGCAGTGAACGGAGGGGTCGGTCTTCTGAAGCTTTCTTT. It codes for CASSERRGRSSEAFF.

The J gene is TRBJ2-6, the V gene TRBV7-8; 11 bases map to TRBD1. Per the germline V gene, CDR1 is SGHVS and CDR2 is FQNEAQ. This CDR3 contains 17 residues. V lost 5 bases, J lost 2 bases, and 5 bases stayed unmatched. DNA of the CDR3: TGTGCCAGCAGCCACCTGGACAGGGGGCCTGGGGCCAACGTCCTGACTTTC. This codes for CASSHLDRGPGANVLTF.

J is TRBJ2-7 and V is TRBV7-9, with TRBD2 matching over 7 bases. The V segment lost 4 bases and the J segment 2 bases; nucleotides outside the gene matches: 8. The CDR3 length is 15 residues. Germline V lookup: CDR1 SEHNR, CDR2 FQNEAQ (reference sequence). The CDR3 spells CASSSWGLTTYEQYF. CDR3 bases: TGTGCCAGCAGCTCCTGGGGACTAACAACCTACGAGCAGTACTTC.

The chain employs TRBV10-3 and TRBJ1-1; no clear D. This CDR3 comprises 14 residues. Germline V gene data show CDR1 as ENHRY and CDR2 as SYGVKD. The V and J ends lost 6 bases and 1 base respectively, with 12 bases between them. The CDR3 loop reads CAISEYSENTEAFF. CDR3 bases: TGTGCCATCAGCGAATATAGTGAGAACACTGAAGCTTTCTTT.

The chain uses TRBV11-3 and TRBJ2-3; D possibly corresponds to TRBD1 (6 bases). Trimming took off 6 bases at V and 6 bases at J, with 13 bases between the two ends. The CDR3 contains 13 residues. Germline assignment: CDR1 SGHNT and CDR2 YENEEA. The CDR3 region is CASRGRGDDTQYF. The DNA of the CDR3 is TGTGCCAGCAGGGGCAGGGGAGACGATACGCAGTATTTT.

The chain has TRBV7-3 and TRBJ1-5; the D is unclear. This CDR3 is 13 amino acids long. V lost 5 bases to trimming and J lost 7 bases, with 12 bases between them. Looked up from germline, CDR1 is SGHTA and CDR2 is FQGTGA. The CDR3 region is CASSGRGLQPQHF. CDR3 nucleotide sequence: TGTGCCAGCAGCGGACGAGGACTCCAGCCCCAGCATTTT.

This clone was counted once. The V and J genes are TRBV5-1 and TRBJ1-2; maybe TRBD1 (6 bases). V was shortened by 4 bases and J by 2 bases, with 21 bases between the two germline ends. Per germline, CDR1 SGHRS and CDR2 YFSETQ. The length of the CDR3 is 17 residues. In DNA form, the CDR3 reads TGCGCCAGCAGCCCAGGACTCCGCAGGGGCGTAAACTATGGCTACACCTTC. Encoded protein: CASSPGLRRGVNYGYTF. Complete variable domain (other parts from reference TRBV5-1 and TRBJ1-2): KAGVTQTPRYLIKTRGQQVTLSCSPISGHRSVSWYQQTPGQGLQFLFEYFSETQRNKGNFPGRFSGRQFSNSRSEMNVSTLELGDSALYLCASSPGLRRGVNYGYTFGSGTRLTVV.

The V and J genes are TRBV10-3 and TRBJ1-3; D not certain. Looked up from germline, CDR1 is ENHRY and CDR2 is SYGVKD. V lost 1 base and J lost 0, with 10 bases in between. There are 16 residues in the CDR3. CDR3 coding DNA: TGTGCCATCAGTGAGTATTTAGACGACTCTGGAAACACCATATATTTT. It encodes CAISEYLDDSGNTIYF.

This rearrangement joins TRBV2 to TRBJ2-5; D might be TRBD2 (6 bases). There are 14 residues in the CDR3. V gave up 5 bases and J gave up 3 bases, with 13 bases separating them. Germline assignment: CDR1 SNHLY and CDR2 FYNNEI. CDR3 in amino acids: CASSPRRGKETQYF. DNA of the CDR3: TGTGCCAGCAGTCCACGACGGGGGAAAGAGACCCAGTACTTC.

The rearrangement uses TRBV19 and TRBJ2-4; D gene uncertain. The V gene's germline CDR1 is LNHDA and CDR2 SQIVND (reference sequence). The CDR3 loop spans 15 amino acids. Trimming took off 2 bases at V and 0 bases at J, with 8 bases between the two ends. The DNA of the CDR3 is TGTGCCAGTAGTATACAGGCTATAGCCAAAAACATTCAGTACTTC. It specifies CASSIQAIAKNIQYF.

A single count supports this clone. This chain uses TRBV5-4 with TRBJ2-5; weak D call: TRBD1 (6 bases). This CDR3 spans 15 amino acids. The germline gives CDR1 SGHNT, CDR2 YYREEE (reference sequence). Trimming pared 2 bases from V and 2 bases from J, leaving 13 bases between. CDR3 in DNA: TGTGCCAGCAGCTTCGGACAGTCGTTTCAAGAGACCCAGTACTTC. This encodes CASSFGQSFQETQYF.

This clone was recorded only once. The V gene is TRBV29-1, the J gene TRBJ2-3; D call uncertain. Trimming left V 4 bases short and J 8 bases short, with 13 bases between. Germline V lookup: CDR1 SQVTM, CDR2 ANQGSEA. The CDR3 is made up of 12 amino acids. For the CDR3, the DNA is TGCAGCGTTGCCTTGGGAAGTGTTACGCAGTATTTT. Its translation: CSVALGSVTQYF.

In regard to this clone: Compared with germline, one end of the junction differs, possibly owing to a read error. The V gene is TRBV7-7, the J gene TRBJ2-5; tentatively, D is TRBD1 (5 bases). This CDR3 comprises 14 residues. CDR1 is SSHAT and CDR2 is FNYEAQ in the germline V gene (reference sequence). The CDR3 DNA sequence: TGTGCTAGCAGCTTAGACGACAGAGTAGAGACCCAGTACTTC. Protein product: CASSLDDRVETQYF. The variable domain in full, completed from reference TRBV7-7 and TRBJ2-5, reads GAGVSQSPRYKVTKRGQDVTLRCDPISSHATLYWYQQALGQGPEFLTYFNYEAQPDKSGLPSDRFSAERPEGSISTLTIQRTEQRDSAMYRCASSLDDRVETQYFGPGTRLLVL.

This clone was detected once. The rearrangement links TRBV7-2 to TRBJ1-4; maybe TRBD1 (5 bases). Germline CDR1 is SGHTA and CDR2 is FQGNSA. V gave up 5 bases and J gave up 0 bases, with 13 bases separating them. The CDR3 has 16 residues. The CDR3 DNA reads as TGTGCCAGCAGCAAGCAGGGCCAAACAACTAATGAAAAACTGTTTTTT. It yields the protein CASSKQGQTTNEKLFF.

The V and J genes are TRBV6-1 and TRBJ2-4, with TRBD2 identical over 7 bases. CDR1 and CDR2 from the germline V gene are MNHNS and SASEGT. V shed 6 bases and J 3 bases; nucleotides not matched to a gene: 5. The CDR3 runs to 14 residues. The CDR3 protein is CASRTSADKNIQYF. CDR3 DNA: TGTGCCAGCAGAACTAGCGCGGACAAAAACATTCAGTACTTC.

The V gene is TRBV20-1, the J gene TRBJ2-7, with D unresolved. This CDR3 is built from 11 residues. Germline CDR1 reads DFQATT; CDR2 reads SNEGSKA (reference sequence). V was cut by 2 bases and J by 1 base, with 3 bases left in between. DNA of the CDR3: TGCAGTGCTAGATCATCCTACGAGCAGTACTTC. It is translated as CSARSSYEQYF.